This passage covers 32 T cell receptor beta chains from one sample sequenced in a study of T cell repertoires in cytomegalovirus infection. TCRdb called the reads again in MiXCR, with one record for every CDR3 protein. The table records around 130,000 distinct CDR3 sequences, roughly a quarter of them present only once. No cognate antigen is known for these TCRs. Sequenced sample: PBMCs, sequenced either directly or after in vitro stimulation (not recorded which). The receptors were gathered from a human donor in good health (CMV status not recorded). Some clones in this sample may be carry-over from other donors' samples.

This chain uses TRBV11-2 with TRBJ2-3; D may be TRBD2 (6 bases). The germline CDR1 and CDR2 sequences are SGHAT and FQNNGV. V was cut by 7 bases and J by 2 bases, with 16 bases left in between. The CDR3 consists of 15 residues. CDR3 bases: TGTGCCAGCAACCAGCGCGGGACCGACACAGATACGCAGTATTTT. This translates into CASNQRGTDTDTQYF.

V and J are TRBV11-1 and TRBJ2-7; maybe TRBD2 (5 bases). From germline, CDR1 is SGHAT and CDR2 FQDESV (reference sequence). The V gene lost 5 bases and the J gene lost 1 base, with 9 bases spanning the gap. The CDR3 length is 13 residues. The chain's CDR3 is CASSRTASYEQYF. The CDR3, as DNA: TGTGCCAGCAGCCGGACTGCGTCCTACGAGCAGTACTTC. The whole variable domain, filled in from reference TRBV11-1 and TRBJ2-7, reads EAEVAQSPRYKITEKSQAVAFWCDPISGHATLYWYRQILGQGPELLVQFQDESVVDDSQLPKDRFSAERLKGVDSTLKIQPAELGDSAMYLCASSRTASYEQYFGPGTRLTVT.

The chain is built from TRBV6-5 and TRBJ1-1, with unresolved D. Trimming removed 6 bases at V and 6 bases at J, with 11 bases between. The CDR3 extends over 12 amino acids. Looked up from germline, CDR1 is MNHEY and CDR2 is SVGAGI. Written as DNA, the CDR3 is TGTGCCAGCAGCTCCGACTGGGCTGAAGCTTTCTTT. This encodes CASSSDWAEAFF.

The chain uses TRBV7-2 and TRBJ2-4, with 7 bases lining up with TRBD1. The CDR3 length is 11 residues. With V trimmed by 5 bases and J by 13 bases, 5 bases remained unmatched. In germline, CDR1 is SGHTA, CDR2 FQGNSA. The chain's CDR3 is CASSERDSQYF. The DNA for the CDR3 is TGTGCCAGCAGCGAAAGGGACAGCCAGTACTTC.

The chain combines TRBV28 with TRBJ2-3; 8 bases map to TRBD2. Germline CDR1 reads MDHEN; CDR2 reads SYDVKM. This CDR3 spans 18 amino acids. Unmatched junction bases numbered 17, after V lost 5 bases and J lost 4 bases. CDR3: CASSLWRVKAGDSDTQYF. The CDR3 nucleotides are TGTGCCAGCAGTCTCTGGCGCGTAAAAGCGGGAGACTCAGATACGCAGTATTTT.

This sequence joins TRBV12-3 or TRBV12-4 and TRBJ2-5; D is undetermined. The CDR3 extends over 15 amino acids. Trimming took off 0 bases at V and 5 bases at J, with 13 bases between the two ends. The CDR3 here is CASSLALRSRETQYF. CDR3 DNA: TGTGCCAGCAGTTTAGCGCTCAGGAGCCGGGAGACCCAGTACTTC.

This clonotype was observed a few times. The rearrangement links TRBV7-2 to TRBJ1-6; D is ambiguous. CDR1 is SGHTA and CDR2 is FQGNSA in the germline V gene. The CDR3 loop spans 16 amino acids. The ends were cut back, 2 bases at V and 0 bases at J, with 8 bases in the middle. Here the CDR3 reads CASSLSRSSYNSPLHF. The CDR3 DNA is TGTGCCAGCAGCTTAAGTCGGAGCTCCTATAATTCACCCCTCCACTTT.

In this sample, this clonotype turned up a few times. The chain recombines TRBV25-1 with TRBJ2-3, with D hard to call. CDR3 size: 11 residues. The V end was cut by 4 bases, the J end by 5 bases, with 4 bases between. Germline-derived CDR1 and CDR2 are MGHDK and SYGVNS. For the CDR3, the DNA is TGTGCCAGCAGTGTAAAAGATACGCAGTATTTT. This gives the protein CASSVKDTQYF.

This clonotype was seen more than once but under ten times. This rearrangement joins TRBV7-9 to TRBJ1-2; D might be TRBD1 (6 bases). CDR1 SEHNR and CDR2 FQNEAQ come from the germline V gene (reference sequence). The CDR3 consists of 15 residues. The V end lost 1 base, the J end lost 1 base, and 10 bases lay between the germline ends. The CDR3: CASSLEQGSNYGYTF. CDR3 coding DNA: TGTGCCAGCAGCTTAGAACAGGGAAGTAACTATGGCTACACCTTC.

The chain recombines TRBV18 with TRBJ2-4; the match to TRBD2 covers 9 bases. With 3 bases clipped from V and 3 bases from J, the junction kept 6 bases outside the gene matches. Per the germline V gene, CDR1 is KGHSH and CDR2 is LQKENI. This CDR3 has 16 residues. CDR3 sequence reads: CASSPFSGGGKNIQYF. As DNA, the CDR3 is TGTGCCAGCTCACCGTTTAGCGGGGGAGGCAAAAACATTCAGTACTTC.

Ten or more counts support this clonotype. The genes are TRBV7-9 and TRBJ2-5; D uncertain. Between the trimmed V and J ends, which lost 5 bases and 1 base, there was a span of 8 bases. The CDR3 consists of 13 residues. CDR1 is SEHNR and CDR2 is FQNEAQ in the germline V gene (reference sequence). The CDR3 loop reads CASSPRAQETQYF. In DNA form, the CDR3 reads TGTGCCAGCAGCCCCCGGGCCCAAGAGACCCAGTACTTC.

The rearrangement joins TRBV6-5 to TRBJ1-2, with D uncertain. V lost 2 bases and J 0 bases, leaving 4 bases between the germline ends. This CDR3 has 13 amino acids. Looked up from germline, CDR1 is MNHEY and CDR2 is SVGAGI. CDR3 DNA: TGTGCCAGCAGTTACGGTACTAACTATGGCTACACCTTC. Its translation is CASSYGTNYGYTF.

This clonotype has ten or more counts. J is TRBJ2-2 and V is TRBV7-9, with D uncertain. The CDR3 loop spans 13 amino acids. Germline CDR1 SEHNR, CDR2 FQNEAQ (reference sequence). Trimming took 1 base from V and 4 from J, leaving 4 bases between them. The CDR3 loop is CASSLDSTGELFF. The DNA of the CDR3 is TGTGCCAGCAGCTTAGACAGCACCGGGGAGCTGTTTTTT.

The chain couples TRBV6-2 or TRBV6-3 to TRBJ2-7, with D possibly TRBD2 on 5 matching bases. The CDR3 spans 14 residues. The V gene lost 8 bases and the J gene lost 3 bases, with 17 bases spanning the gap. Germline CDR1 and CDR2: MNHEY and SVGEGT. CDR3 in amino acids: CASPRRESIYEQYV. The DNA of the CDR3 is TGTGCCAGCCCACGCCGGGAATCAATCTACGAGCAGTACGTC.

Here the CDR3 reads CSAPKKGGGSANEQFF. The DNA for the CDR3 is TGCAGTGCCCCAAAAAAAGGGGGCGGGAGTGCCAATGAGCAGTTCTTC. The chain links TRBV20-1 to TRBJ2-1; D might be TRBD1 or TRBD2, each matching 7 bases. CDR1 DFQATT and CDR2 SNEGSKA come from the germline V gene (reference sequence). The CDR3 extends over 16 amino acids. V was clipped by 6 bases and J by 6 bases, with 24 bases between them.

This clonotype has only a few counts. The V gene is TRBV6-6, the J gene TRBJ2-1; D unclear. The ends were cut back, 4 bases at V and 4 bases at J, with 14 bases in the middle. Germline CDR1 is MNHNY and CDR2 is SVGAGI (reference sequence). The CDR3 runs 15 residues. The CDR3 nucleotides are TGTGCCAGCAGTTCCAGAATTTTCCCGTACAATGAGCAGTTCTTC. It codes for CASSSRIFPYNEQFF.

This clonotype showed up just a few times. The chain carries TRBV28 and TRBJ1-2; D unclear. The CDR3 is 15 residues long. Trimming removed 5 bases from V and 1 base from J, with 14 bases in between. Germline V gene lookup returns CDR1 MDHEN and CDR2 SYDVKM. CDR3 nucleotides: TGTGCCAGCAGTCTGGTTCTTGGAGATAACTATGGCTACACCTTC. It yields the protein CASSLVLGDNYGYTF.

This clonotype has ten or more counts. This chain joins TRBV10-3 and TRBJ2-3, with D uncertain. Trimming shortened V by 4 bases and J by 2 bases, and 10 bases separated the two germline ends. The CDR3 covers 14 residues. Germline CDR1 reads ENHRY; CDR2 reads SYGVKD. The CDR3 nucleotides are TGTGCCATCAGTGGTAACAGCTTCACAGATACGCAGTATTTT. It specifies CAISGNSFTDTQYF.

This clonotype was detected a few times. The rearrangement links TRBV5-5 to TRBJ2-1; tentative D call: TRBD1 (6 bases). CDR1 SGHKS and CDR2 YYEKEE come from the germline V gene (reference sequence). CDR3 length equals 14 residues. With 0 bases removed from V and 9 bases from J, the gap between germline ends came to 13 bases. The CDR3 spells CASSLGTGLSEQFF. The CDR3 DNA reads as TGTGCCAGCAGCTTGGGTACAGGGTTAAGTGAGCAGTTCTTC.

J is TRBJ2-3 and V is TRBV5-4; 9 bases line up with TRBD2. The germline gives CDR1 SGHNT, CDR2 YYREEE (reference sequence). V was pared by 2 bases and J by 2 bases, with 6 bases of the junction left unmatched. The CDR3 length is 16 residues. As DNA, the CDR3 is TGTGCCAGCAGCTTCGCTGGGACTAGCTTCACAGATACGCAGTATTTT. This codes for CASSFAGTSFTDTQYF. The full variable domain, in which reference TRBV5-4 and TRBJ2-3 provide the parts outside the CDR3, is ETGVTQSPTHLIKTRGQQVTLRCSSQSGHNTVSWYQQALGQGPQFIFQYYREEENGRGNFPPRFSGLQFPNYSSELNVNALELDDSALYLCASSFAGTSFTDTQYFGPGTRLTVL.

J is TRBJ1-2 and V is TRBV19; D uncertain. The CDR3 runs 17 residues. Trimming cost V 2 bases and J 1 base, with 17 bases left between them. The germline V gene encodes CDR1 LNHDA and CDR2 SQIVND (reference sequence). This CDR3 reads CASSILASSGGNYGYTF. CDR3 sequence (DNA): TGTGCCAGTAGTATATTGGCATCGTCAGGCGGTAACTATGGCTACACCTTC.

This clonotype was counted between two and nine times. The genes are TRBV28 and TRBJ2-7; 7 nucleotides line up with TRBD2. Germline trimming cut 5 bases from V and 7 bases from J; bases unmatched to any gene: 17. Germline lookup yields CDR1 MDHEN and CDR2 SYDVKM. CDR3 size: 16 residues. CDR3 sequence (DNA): TGTGCCAGCAGTCCTACTAGCGCCCTGGGGGTGAGGGAGCAGTACTTC. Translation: CASSPTSALGVREQYF.

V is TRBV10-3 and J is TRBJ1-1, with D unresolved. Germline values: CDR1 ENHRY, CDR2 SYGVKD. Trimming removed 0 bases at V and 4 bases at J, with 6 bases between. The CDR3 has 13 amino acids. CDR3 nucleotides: TGTGCCATCAGTGAGTCACGGGTCACTGAAGCTTTCTTT. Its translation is CAISESRVTEAFF.

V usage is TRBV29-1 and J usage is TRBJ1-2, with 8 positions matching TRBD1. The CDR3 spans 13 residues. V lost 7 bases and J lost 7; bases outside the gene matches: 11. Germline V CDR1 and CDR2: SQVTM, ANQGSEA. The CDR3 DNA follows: TGCAGCGGGGGGACAGGAGCGAGTTCTGGCTACACCTTC. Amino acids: CSGGTGASSGYTF.

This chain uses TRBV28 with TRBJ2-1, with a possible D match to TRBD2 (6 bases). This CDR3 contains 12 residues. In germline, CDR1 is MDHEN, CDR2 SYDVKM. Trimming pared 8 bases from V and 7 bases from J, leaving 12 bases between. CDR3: CASSLAWNEQFF. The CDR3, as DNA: TGTGCCAGCTCGCTAGCGTGGAATGAGCAGTTCTTC.

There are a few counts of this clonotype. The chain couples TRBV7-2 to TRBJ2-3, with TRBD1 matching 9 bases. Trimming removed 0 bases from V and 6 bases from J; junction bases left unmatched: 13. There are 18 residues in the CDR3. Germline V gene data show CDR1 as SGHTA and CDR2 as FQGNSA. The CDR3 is CASSLAVGLGQGADTQYF. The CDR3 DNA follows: TGTGCCAGCAGCTTAGCGGTGGGCCTGGGACAGGGAGCGGATACGCAGTATTTT.

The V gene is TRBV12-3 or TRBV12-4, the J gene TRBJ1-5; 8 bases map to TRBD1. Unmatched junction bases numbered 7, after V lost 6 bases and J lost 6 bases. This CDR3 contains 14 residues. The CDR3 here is CASSTNDRGQPQHF. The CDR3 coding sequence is TGTGCCAGCAGCACCAATGACAGGGGTCAGCCCCAGCATTTT.

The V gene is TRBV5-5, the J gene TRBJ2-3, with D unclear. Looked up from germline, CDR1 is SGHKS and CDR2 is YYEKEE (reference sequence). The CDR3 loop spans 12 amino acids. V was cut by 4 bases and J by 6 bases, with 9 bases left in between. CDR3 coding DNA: TGTGCCAGCAGCCCGAGCTGGGATACGCAGTATTTT. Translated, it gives CASSPSWDTQYF.

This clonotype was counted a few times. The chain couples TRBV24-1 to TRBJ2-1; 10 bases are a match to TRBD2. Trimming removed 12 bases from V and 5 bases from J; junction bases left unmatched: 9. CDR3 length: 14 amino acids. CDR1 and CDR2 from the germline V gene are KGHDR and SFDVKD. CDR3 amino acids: CAAARAGGDNEQFF. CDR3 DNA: TGTGCCGCCGCTCGAGCGGGAGGGGACAATGAGCAGTTCTTC.

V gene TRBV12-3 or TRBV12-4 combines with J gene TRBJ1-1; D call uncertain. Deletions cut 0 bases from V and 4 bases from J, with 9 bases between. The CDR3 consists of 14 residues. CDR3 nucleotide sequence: TGTGCCAGCAGTTTAGCGGCCGGTGGCACTGAAGCTTTCTTT. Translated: CASSLAAGGTEAFF.

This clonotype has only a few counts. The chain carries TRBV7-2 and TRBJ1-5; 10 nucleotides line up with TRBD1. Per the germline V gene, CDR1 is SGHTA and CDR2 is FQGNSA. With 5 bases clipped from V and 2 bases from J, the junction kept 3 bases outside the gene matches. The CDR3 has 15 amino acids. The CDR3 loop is CASSPTGGGNQPQHF. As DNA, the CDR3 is TGTGCCAGCAGCCCGACAGGGGGCGGCAATCAGCCCCAGCATTTT.

CDR3 in amino acids: CASSGRTEAFF. The CDR3 DNA reads TGTGCCAGCAGCGGACGAACTGAAGCTTTCTTT. The rearrangement uses TRBV11-2 and TRBJ1-1; D is unclear. This CDR3 contains 11 residues. CDR1 and CDR2 from the germline V gene are SGHAT and FQNNGV. The V and J ends lost 5 bases and 5 bases respectively, with 6 bases between them.